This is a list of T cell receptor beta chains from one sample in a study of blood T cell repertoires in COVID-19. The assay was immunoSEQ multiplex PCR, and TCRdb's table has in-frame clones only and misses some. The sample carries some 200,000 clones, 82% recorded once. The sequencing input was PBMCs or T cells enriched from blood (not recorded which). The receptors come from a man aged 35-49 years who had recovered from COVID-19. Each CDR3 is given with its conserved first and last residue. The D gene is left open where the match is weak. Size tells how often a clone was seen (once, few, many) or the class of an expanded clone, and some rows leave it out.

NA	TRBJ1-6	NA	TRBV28	CASAGGSSYNSPLHF	TGTGCCAGCGCGGGGGGGAGCTCCTATAATTCACCCCTCCACTTT
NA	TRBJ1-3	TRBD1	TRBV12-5	CASARTGGNTIYF	TGTGCTAGTGCCAGGACAGGCGGAAACACCATATATTTT
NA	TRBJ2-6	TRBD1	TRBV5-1	CASSLGRTGAYSGANVLTF	TGCGCCAGCAGCTTGGGACGGACAGGCGCCTACTCTGGGGCCAACGTCCTGACTTTC
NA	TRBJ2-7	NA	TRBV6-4	CASRRGGLPYEQYF	TGTGCCAGCAGGAGGGGGGGGTTGCCCTACGAGCAGTACTTC
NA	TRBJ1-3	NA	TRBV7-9	CASSSVPLSIADTIYF	TGTGCCAGCAGCTCCGTACCTCTAAGTATTGCGGACACCATATATTTT
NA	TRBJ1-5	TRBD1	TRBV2	CASGHRGRGNQPQHF	TGTGCCAGCGGCCACAGGGGGCGCGGCAATCAGCCCCAGCATTTT
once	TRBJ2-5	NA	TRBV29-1	CSVDKGVGETQYF	TGCAGCGTTGATAAGGGGGTGGGAGAGACCCAGTACTTC
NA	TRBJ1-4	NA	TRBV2	CASSELTGEKLFF	TGTGCCAGCAGTGAATTAACGGGTGAAAAACTGTTTTTT
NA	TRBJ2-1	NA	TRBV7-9	CASSLVSYLPEVYNEQFF	TGTGCCAGCAGCTTAGTTTCTTATCTTCCTGAGGTTTACAATGAGCAGTTCTTC
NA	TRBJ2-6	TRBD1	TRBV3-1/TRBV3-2	CASSLVPGGAVGANVLTF	TGTGCCAGCAGCCTAGTTCCAGGGGGCGCGGTAGGGGCCAACGTCCTGACTTTC
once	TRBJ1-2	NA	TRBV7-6	CASSPSSVQGSYGYTF	TGTGCCAGCAGCCCCTCCTCCGTACAGGGTTCCTATGGCTACACCTTC
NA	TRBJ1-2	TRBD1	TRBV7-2	CASSTTGTGVYGYTF	TGTGCCAGCAGTACTACGGGGACAGGGGTCTATGGCTACACCTTC
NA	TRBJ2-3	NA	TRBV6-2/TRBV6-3	CASSPGSDTQYF	TGTGCCAGCAGTCCAGGGTCAGATACGCAGTATTTT
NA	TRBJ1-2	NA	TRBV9	CASSVTGFLDYGYTF	TGTGCCAGCAGCGTAACAGGGTTCTTAGACTATGGCTACACCTTC
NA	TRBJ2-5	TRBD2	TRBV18	CASCWASGNQETQYF	TGTGCCAGCTGCTGGGCTAGCGGGAACCAAGAGACCCAGTACTTC
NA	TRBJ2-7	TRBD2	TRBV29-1	CSVPGTSDESVRYF	TGCAGCGTCCCCGGGACTAGCGACGAATCGGTGCGGTACTTC
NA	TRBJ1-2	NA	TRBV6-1	CASSDARPNYGYTF	TGTGCCAGCAGTGACGCTAGGCCAAACTATGGCTACACCTTC
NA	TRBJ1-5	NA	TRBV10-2	CASAGPLRVSNQPQHF	TGCGCCAGCGCGGGACCGCTCAGAGTGAGCAATCAGCCCCAGCATTTT
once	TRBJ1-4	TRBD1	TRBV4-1	CASSQFGLQGAFEKLFF	TGCGCCAGCAGCCAATTCGGTCTACAGGGGGCATTTGAAAAACTGTTTTTT
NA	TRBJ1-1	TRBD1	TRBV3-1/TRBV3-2	CASSHQGGTEAFF	TGTGCCAGCAGCCACCAGGGGGGCACTGAAGCTTTCTTT